Reported below is one T cell receptor (beta chain). The data belong to a study of cytomegalovirus exposure and HLA in healthy donors. The primer mix had 60 Vbeta and 13 Jbeta primers. As processed by the authors: Some 9.9 million of tens of millions of unique TCR beta chains were shared, per a later count. Clones were read by immunoSEQ multiplex PCR, and TCRdb kept only the in-frame ones, dropping some. For V, J and clone size, that table is used; D and trimming come from the DNA. The sample holds 150,000 to 200,000 clones, more than 85% seen once. The sequence came from a woman aged 18 to 35 in good health and CMV-seronegative. The sequenced material came from PBMCs.

CDR3 nucleotide sequence: TGCGCCAGCAGCTTGGCCTCGACTAGCGGGGACAATGAGCAGTTCTTC. Protein sequence: CASSLASTSGDNEQFF. The chain combines TRBV5-1 with TRBJ2-1; 11 nucleotides align to TRBD2. Germline loops: CDR1 SGHRS, CDR2 YFSETQ. Unmatched junction bases numbered 4, after V lost 0 bases and J lost 5 bases. The CDR3 runs 16 residues.